A single sample is the source of the 14 T cell receptor beta chains below, sequenced in a study of T-cell memory formation after mild COVID-19. Each CDR3 protein is one row after TCRdb ran MiXCR on the 5' RACE reads. This sample has 540,000 or so distinct CDR3 sequences, with roughly 22% found just once. The specimen was PBMCs or a T cell subset sorted from them (not recorded which). The receptors stem from an adult woman who had mild COVID-19 (a few samples of this study predate the infection). Cell type and time point are not known.

There are a few counts of this clonotype. The chain recombines TRBV7-3 with TRBJ2-2; D ambiguous. The CDR3 spans 14 residues. V was clipped by 4 bases and J by 2 bases, with 8 bases between them. Germline loops: CDR1 SGHTA, CDR2 FQGTGA. CDR3 in amino acids: CASSSSRNTGELFF. Written as DNA, the CDR3 is TGTGCCAGCAGCTCTTCAAGAAACACCGGGGAGCTGTTTTTT.

This clonotype was found many times. The J gene is TRBJ2-1, the V gene TRBV5-1; D unclear. V dropped 0 bases and J dropped 6 bases, with 4 bases sitting between them. The germline V gene encodes CDR1 SGHRS and CDR2 YFSETQ. This CDR3 is built from 12 residues. For the CDR3, the DNA is TGCGCCAGCAGCTTGGAGGGCAATGAGCAGTTCTTC. It is translated as CASSLEGNEQFF.

This chain connects TRBV12-3 or TRBV12-4 to TRBJ1-2, with D uncertain. V was clipped by 5 bases and J by 6 bases, with 13 bases between them. CDR3 length equals 13 residues. CDR3 nucleotide sequence: TGTGCCAGCAGTCCCCCGTTCGAGGATGGCTACACCTTC. Residues: CASSPPFEDGYTF.

This chain links TRBV19 with TRBJ1-6; unclear D gene. Germline CDR1 is LNHDA and CDR2 is SQIVND (reference sequence). The CDR3 totals 17 residues. V was pared by 1 base and J by 5 bases, with 15 bases between. CDR3 residues: CASSIGLPVRDNSPLHF. The CDR3 DNA is TGTGCCAGTAGTATAGGACTTCCAGTCCGGGATAATTCACCCCTCCACTTT.

This clonotype appeared a few times. The V and J genes are TRBV15 and TRBJ2-7; maybe TRBD1 (6 bases). The CDR3 runs 14 residues. Per the germline V gene, CDR1 is LNHNV and CDR2 is YYDKDF (reference sequence). V gave up 3 bases and J gave up 3 bases, with 12 bases separating them. CDR3 sequence (DNA): TGTGCCACCAGCAGCAACAGGGTCCGCTACGAGCAGTACTTC. Encoded protein: CATSSNRVRYEQYF.

In its sample, this clonotype was seen a few times. Sequence at one end of the junction differs from germline and may be a read error. V usage is TRBV18 and J usage is TRBJ1-5; D remains ambiguous. This CDR3 has 12 amino acids. CDR1 KGHSH and CDR2 LQKENI come from the germline V gene. The DNA of the CDR3 is TGTGCCAGATCACCTGATCAACAGCCCCAGCATTTT. Translating it yields CARSPDQQPQHF.

In this sample, this clonotype turned up many times. The chain employs TRBV29-1 and TRBJ2-7; D unresolved. CDR3 size: 14 residues. Germline CDR1 and CDR2: SQVTM and ANQGSEA. Trimming pared 7 bases from V and 3 bases from J, leaving 19 bases between. CDR3 amino acids: CSASTFGRIYEQYF. CDR3 sequence (DNA): TGCAGCGCATCGACATTTGGACGGATCTACGAGCAGTACTTC.

This clonotype turned up a few times. The gene calls are TRBV7-8 and TRBJ1-1; 7 nucleotides line up with TRBD1. This CDR3 has 16 amino acids. Germline V lookup: CDR1 SGHVS, CDR2 FQNEAQ. The J segment lost 0 bases and the V segment lost 0 bases, leaving 4 bases of the junction unmatched. The CDR3 is CASSLASGQLNTEAFF. CDR3 in DNA: TGTGCCAGCAGCTTAGCCTCGGGACAGCTGAACACTGAAGCTTTCTTT.

V and J are TRBV12-3 or TRBV12-4 and TRBJ2-2; perhaps TRBD2 as D (6 bases). CDR3 length: 16 residues. Trimming pared 7 bases from V and 6 bases from J, leaving 21 bases between. The CDR3 protein is CASNPAPIGSAGELFF. The CDR3 bases are TGTGCCAGCAACCCGGCCCCCATCGGGAGTGCCGGGGAGCTGTTTTTT.

The count of this clonotype is one. The V and J genes are TRBV6-4 and TRBJ2-2; 9 bases map to TRBD1. Trimming at V came to 0 bases and at J to 3 bases, leaving 2 bases not matched to a gene. There are 16 residues in the CDR3. The germline gives CDR1 MRHNA, CDR2 SNTAGT. This CDR3 reads CASSDSGQGDTGELFF. The DNA of the CDR3 is TGTGCCAGCAGTGACTCGGGACAGGGTGACACCGGGGAGCTGTTTTTT.

This clonotype was counted ten times or more. This chain uses TRBV7-9 with TRBJ2-1; D perhaps matches TRBD2 (6 bases). This CDR3 has 13 amino acids. Germline V lookup: CDR1 SEHNR, CDR2 FQNEAQ (reference sequence). Trimming shortened V by 0 bases and J by 7 bases, and 7 bases separated the two germline ends. The CDR3 loop is CASSLAAGNEQFF. CDR3 sequence (DNA): TGTGCCAGCAGCTTAGCGGCGGGGAATGAGCAGTTCTTC. Full variable domain (rest looked up from reference TRBV7-9 and TRBJ2-1): DTGVSQNPRHKITKRGQNVTFRCDPISEHNRLYWYRQTLGQGPEFLTYFQNEAQLEKSRLLSDRFSAERPKGSFSTLEIQRTEQGDSAMYLCASSLAAGNEQFFGPGTRLTVL.

This clonotype was seen more than once but under ten times. The chain recombines TRBV2 with TRBJ1-6, with a weak D call TRBD1 (5 bases). This CDR3 region has 13 residues. CDR1 and CDR2 from the germline V gene are SNHLY and FYNNEI. Deletions cut 4 bases from V and 7 bases from J, with 8 bases between. CDR3 DNA: TGTGCCAGCAGTGGAGGGGTGAATTCACCCCTCCACTTT. This sequence encodes CASSGGVNSPLHF.

The chain carries TRBV30 and TRBJ1-1, with 12 positions matching TRBD1. There are 17 residues in the CDR3. Germline trimming cut 3 bases from V and 4 bases from J; bases unmatched to any gene: 12. Germline lookup yields CDR1 GTSNPN and CDR2 SVGIG (reference sequence). The CDR3: CAWRDSWDRGLRTEAFF. CDR3 DNA: TGTGCCTGGAGAGACAGCTGGGACAGGGGGCTGCGCACTGAAGCTTTCTTT. The full variable domain, its missing parts supplied by reference TRBV30 and TRBJ1-1, is SQTIHQWPATLVQPVGSPLSLECTVEGTSNPNLYWYRQAAGRGLQLLFYSVGIGQISSEVPQNLSASRPQDRQFILSSKKLLLSDSGFYLCAWRDSWDRGLRTEAFFGQGTRLTVV.

This sequence joins TRBV20-1 and TRBJ2-2, with no clear D. This CDR3 comprises 13 residues. V lost 3 bases and J 5 bases, leaving 10 bases between the germline ends. The germline CDR1 and CDR2 sequences are DFQATT and SNEGSKA (reference sequence). The CDR3 protein is CSASSAGTGELFF. As DNA, the CDR3 is TGCAGTGCTAGTAGTGCTGGGACCGGGGAGCTGTTTTTT.